This T cell receptor (beta chain) was recovered during a study of T cells in localized non-small cell lung cancer. Regarding the study as a whole: Uninvolved adjacent lung, not tumor, had the highest T cell clonality.

TCRdb keeps only in-frame clones here, not all; method: immunoSEQ multiplex PCR. Found here are about 330 clones, approximately 35% of them singletons; the top ten hold 13%. In this sample, this clone turned up a few times. Its antigen is not identified. CDR1 is SQVTM, CDR2 ANQGSEA, per germline. V shed 7 bases and J shed 4 bases, with 22 bases lying between them. The CDR3 is made up of 15 amino acids. The specimen was normal lung tissue next to the tumor, collected before any cancer treatment. The receptor was isolated from a male donor at least 60 years old with stage III lung adenocarcinoma. The rearrangement joins TRBV29-1 to TRBJ1-1; a weak D match, TRBD1 (5 bases). As DNA, the CDR3 is TGCAGCGCCCAACAGGACCCCCTGATGGGCACTGAAGCTTTCTTT. As protein: CSAQQDPLMGTEAFF.